This T cell receptor (beta chain) was captured by sequencing in a study of human T cells and chemical hapten exposure. Study background: How much TCR each sample yielded varied, mostly because pooled library volumes differed slightly.

The length of the CDR3 is 13 residues. Germline CDR1 and CDR2: PRHDT and FYEKMQ (reference sequence). The V end was cut by 3 bases, the J end by 2 bases, with 7 bases between. This clonotype was counted many times. The antigen remains undetermined. The study's findings and limits: Patch test score rose with PT1 expanded TCRs, significant at 8, 16, 32, not 4.

The time point: pre-sensitization, week 0. Treatment denoted: therapeutic diphenylcyclopropenone sensitization with weekly scalp DPC. Blood collection happened ahead of applying each patch test. TCRdb independently ran MiXCR on the RACE reads; one entry per CDR3 protein. The table shows 52,000 or so distinct CDR3 sequences, with around 10% occurring only once. The receptor comes from a man aged 40-55 years with alopecia areata. Some clones in this sample may be carry-over from other donors' samples. Source: whole blood, taken in connection with sensitization to the hapten diphenylcyclopropenone (DPC). The rearrangement joins TRBV13 to TRBJ1-2; D gene ambiguous. CDR3 sequence reads: CASSFNKNYGYTF. In DNA form, the CDR3 reads TGTGCCAGCAGCTTTAACAAGAACTATGGCTACACCTTC.